A single sample gave rise to the 6 T cell receptor beta chains below, sequenced in a study of T-cell reconstitution after alpha-beta-depleted transplantation in children. Molecular barcoding with unique molecular identifiers was used for the TCRbeta library. MiXCR, run by TCRdb on the PCR reads, gives a single entry per CDR3 protein. Here the sample spans 530,000 or so distinct CDR3 sequences, 27% being singletons. The specimen was PBMCs, collected before TCRalphabeta/CD19-depleted stem cell transplant. These TCRs come from a boy younger than two with Wiskott-Aldrich syndrome, due to receive a stem cell transplant.

V is TRBV12-3 or TRBV12-4 and J is TRBJ2-7; D not certain. This CDR3 contains 15 residues. The V end lost 0 bases, the J end lost 3 bases, and 12 bases lay between the germline ends. The CDR3 spells CASSLAASISYEQYF. As DNA, the CDR3 is TGTGCCAGCAGTTTAGCTGCCAGCATAAGCTACGAGCAGTACTTC.

The chain links TRBV12-3 or TRBV12-4 to TRBJ1-3; 11 bases are shared with TRBD1. CDR3 length: 14 residues. J lost 4 bases, V lost 6 bases, and 2 bases had no gene match. The chain's CDR3 is CASRDRGHGNTIYF. CDR3 nucleotides: TGTGCCAGCAGGGACAGGGGGCACGGAAACACCATATATTTT.

This chain links TRBV5-1 with TRBJ2-2; D unclear. The germline V gene encodes CDR1 SGHRS and CDR2 YFSETQ. CDR3 size: 16 residues. Between the trimmed V and J ends, which lost 1 base and 2 bases, there was a span of 12 bases. CDR3 protein: CASSLSPRTNTGELFF. CDR3 nucleotides: TGCGCCAGCAGCTTGAGTCCGCGGACCAACACCGGGGAGCTGTTTTTT. The variable domain in full, with the rest retrieved from reference TRBV5-1 and TRBJ2-2, is KAGVTQTPRYLIKTRGQQVTLSCSPISGHRSVSWYQQTPGQGLQFLFEYFSETQRNKGNFPGRFSGRQFSNSRSEMNVSTLELGDSALYLCASSLSPRTNTGELFFGEGSRLTVL.

This clonotype was counted a single time. V gene TRBV18 combines with J gene TRBJ2-1, with D perhaps TRBD1 or TRBD2 (5 bases each). The germline gives CDR1 KGHSH, CDR2 LQKENI. This CDR3 spans 11 amino acids. The CDR3 bases are TGTGCTGGGGGAACTTACAATGAGCAGTTCTTC. Its protein product is CAGGTYNEQFF.

This clonotype was counted a few times. The chain employs TRBV20-1 and TRBJ2-1, with 8 bases identical to TRBD2. Germline loops: CDR1 DFQATT, CDR2 SNEGSKA (reference sequence). After removal of 3 bases from V and 8 bases from J, the junction contained 3 bases not matched to a gene. This CDR3 has 12 residues. CDR3 sequence (DNA): TGCAGTGCTAGCCGGGAGGGGGATGAGCAGTTCTTC. Protein: CSASREGDEQFF.

The chain combines TRBV4-1 with TRBJ2-1; D gene uncertain. Germline CDR1 and CDR2: MGHRA and YSYEKL. Trimming left V 4 bases short and J 1 base short, with 11 bases between. The CDR3 has 15 residues. CDR3 in DNA: TGCGCCAGCAGCCGTAGAGTGGGGTCCTACAATGAGCAGTTCTTC. The encoded protein is CASSRRVGSYNEQFF.